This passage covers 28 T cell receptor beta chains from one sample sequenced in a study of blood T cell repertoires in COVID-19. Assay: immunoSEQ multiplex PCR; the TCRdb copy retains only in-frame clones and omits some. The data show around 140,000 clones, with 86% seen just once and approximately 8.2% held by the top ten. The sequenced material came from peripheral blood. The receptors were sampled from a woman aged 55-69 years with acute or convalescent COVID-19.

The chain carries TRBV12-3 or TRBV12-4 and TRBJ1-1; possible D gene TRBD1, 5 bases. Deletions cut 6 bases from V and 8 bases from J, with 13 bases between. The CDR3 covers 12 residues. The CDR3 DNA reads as TGTGCCAGCAGCTTGGCGGACAAAGAAGCTTTCTTT. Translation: CASSLADKEAFF.

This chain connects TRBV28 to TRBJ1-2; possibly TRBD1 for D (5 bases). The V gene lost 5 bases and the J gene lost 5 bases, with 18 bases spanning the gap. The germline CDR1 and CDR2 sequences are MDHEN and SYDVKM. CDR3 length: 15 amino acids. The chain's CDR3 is CASSPSSRGKYGYTF. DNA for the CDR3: TGTGCCAGCAGTCCCTCATCCCGGGGGAAGTATGGCTACACCTTC.

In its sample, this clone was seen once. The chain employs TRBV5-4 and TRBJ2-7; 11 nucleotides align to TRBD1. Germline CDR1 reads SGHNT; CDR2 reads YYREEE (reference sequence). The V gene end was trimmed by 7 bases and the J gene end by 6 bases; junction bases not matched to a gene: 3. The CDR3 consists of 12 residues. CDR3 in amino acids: CASGQGAGEQYF. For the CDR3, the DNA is TGTGCCAGCGGACAGGGGGCGGGCGAGCAGTACTTC.

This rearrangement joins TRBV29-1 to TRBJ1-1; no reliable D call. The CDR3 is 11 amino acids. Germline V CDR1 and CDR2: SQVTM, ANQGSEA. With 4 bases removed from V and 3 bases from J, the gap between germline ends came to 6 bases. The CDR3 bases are TGCAGCGTTGGACACGACACTGAAGCTTTCTTT. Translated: CSVGHDTEAFF. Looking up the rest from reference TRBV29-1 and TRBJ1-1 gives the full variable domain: SAVISQKPSRDICQRGTSLTIQCQVDSQVTMMFWYRQQPGQSLTLIATANQGSEATYESGFVIDKFPISRPNLTFSTLTVSNMSPEDSSIYLCSVGHDTEAFFGQGTRLTVV.

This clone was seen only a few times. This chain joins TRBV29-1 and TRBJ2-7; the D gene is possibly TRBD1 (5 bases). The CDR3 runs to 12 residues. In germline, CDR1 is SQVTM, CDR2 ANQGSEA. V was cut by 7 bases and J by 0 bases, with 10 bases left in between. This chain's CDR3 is CSAWGGSYEQYF. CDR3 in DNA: TGCAGCGCTTGGGGCGGCTCCTACGAGCAGTACTTC.

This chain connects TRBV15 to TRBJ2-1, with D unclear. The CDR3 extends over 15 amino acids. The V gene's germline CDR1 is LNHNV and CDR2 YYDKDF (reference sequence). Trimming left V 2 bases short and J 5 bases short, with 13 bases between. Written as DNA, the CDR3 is TGTGCCACCAGCAGAATAAGGTTAGACAACAATGAGCAGTTCTTC. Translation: CATSRIRLDNNEQFF.

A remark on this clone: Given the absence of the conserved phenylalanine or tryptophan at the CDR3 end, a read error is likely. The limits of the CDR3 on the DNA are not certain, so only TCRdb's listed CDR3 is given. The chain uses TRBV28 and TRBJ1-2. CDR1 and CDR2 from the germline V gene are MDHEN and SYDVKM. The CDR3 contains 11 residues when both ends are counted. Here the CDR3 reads CASSLNWPVRG.

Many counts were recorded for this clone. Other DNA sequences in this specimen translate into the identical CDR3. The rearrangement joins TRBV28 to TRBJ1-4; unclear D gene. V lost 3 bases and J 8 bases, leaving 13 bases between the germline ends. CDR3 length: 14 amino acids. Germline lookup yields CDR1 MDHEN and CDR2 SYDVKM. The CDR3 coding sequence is TGTGCCAGCAGTTTGGCGGGCTCTCGGGAAAAACTGTTTTTT. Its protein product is CASSLAGSREKLFF.

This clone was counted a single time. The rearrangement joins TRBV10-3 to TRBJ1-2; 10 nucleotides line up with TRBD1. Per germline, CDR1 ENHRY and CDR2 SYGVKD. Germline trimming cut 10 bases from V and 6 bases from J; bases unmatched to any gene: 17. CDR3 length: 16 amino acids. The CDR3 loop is CATKSPGQGSGHGYTF. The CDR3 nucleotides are TGTGCCACCAAGTCCCCGGGACAGGGGAGCGGGCATGGCTACACCTTC.

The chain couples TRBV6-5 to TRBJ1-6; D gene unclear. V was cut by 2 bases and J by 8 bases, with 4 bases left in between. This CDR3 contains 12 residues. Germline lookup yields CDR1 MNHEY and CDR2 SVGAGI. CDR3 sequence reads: CASSYLYSPLHF. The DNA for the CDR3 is TGTGCCAGCAGTTACCTCTATTCACCCCTCCACTTT.

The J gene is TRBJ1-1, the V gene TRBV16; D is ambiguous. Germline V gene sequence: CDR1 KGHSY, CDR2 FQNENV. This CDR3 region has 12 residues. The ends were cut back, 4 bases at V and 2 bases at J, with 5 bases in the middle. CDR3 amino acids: CASSLINTEAFF. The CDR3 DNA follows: TGTGCCAGCAGCCTCATCAACACTGAAGCTTTCTTT. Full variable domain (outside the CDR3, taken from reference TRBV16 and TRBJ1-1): GEEVAQTPKHLVRGEGQKAKLYCAPIKGHSYVFWYQQVLKNEFKFLISFQNENVFDETGMPKERFSAKCLPNSPCSLEIQATKLEDSAVYFCASSLINTEAFFGQGTRLTVV.

The CDR3 bases are TGTGCCAGCAGAAAACAGGGTAATCAGCCCCAGCATTTT. Protein sequence: CASRKQGNQPQHF. This rearrangement joins TRBV27 to TRBJ1-5; D perhaps matches TRBD1 (6 bases). Trimming cost V 6 bases and J 4 bases, with 10 bases left between them. From germline, CDR1 is MNHEY and CDR2 SMNVEV (reference sequence). There are 13 residues in the CDR3.

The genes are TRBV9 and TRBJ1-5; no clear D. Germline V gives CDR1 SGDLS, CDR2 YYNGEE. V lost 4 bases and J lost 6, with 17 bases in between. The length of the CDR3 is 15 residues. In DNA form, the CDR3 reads TGTGCCAGCAGCCGAGGAGGCGGGGAGGCTCAGCCCCAGCATTTT. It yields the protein CASSRGGGEAQPQHF.

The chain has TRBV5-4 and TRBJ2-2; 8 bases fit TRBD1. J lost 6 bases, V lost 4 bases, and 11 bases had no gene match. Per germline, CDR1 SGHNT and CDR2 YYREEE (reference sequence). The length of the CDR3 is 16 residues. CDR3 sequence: CASSTGQVFVSGELFF. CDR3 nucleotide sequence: TGTGCCAGCAGCACGGGACAGGTCTTTGTGTCCGGGGAGCTGTTTTTT. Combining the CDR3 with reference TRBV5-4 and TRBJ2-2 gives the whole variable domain ETGVTQSPTHLIKTRGQQVTLRCSSQSGHNTVSWYQQALGQGPQFIFQYYREEENGRGNFPPRFSGLQFPNYSSELNVNALELDDSALYLCASSTGQVFVSGELFFGEGSRLTVL.

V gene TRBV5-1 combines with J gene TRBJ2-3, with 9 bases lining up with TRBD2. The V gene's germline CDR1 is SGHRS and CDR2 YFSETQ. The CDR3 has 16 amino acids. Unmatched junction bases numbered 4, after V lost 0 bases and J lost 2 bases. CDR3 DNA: TGCGCCAGCAGCTTGGAAGCGGGGGGACTCACAGATACGCAGTATTTT. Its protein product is CASSLEAGGLTDTQYF.

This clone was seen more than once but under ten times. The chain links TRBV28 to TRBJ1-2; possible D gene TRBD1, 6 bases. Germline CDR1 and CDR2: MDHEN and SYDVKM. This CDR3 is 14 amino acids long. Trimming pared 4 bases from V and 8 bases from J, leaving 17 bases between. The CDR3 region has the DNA TGTGCCAGCAGTTGGGGGGCAGGGGAGGGCGGCTACACCTTC. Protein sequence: CASSWGAGEGGYTF.

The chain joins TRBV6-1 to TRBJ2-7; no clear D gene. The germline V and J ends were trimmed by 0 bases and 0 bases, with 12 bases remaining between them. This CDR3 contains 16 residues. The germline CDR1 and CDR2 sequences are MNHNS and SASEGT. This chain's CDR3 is CASSEALIRSSYEQYF. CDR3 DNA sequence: TGTGCCAGCAGTGAAGCATTGATAAGGAGCTCCTACGAGCAGTACTTC.

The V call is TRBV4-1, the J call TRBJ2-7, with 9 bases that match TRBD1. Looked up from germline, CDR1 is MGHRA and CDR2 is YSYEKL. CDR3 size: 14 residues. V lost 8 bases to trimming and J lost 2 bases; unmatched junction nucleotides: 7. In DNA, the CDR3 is TGCGCCAGCCAAAACAGGGGGCCAACCTACGAGCAGTACTTC. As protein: CASQNRGPTYEQYF.

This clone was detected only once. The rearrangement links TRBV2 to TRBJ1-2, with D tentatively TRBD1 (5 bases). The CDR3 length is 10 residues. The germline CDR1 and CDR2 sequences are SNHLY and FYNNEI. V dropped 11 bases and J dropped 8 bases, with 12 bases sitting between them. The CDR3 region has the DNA TGTGCCGCCAAGGGGCGAGGCTACACCTTC. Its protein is CAAKGRGYTF.

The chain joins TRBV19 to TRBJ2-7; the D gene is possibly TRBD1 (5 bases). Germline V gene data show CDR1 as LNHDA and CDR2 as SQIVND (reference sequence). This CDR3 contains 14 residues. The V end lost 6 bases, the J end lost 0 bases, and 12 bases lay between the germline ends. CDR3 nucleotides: TGTGCCAGTAGCCTCCGTGACAGCTCCTACGAGCAGTACTTC. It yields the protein CASSLRDSSYEQYF.

CDR3 in amino acids: CASSLRGPTNTGELFF. The CDR3 nucleotides are TGTGCCAGCAGCCTCAGGGGTCCTACGAACACCGGGGAGCTGTTTTTT. This sequence joins TRBV13 and TRBJ2-2; D is perhaps TRBD1 (6 bases). V lost 5 bases and J lost 0, with 13 bases in between. This CDR3 is built from 16 residues. Germline V gives CDR1 PRHDT, CDR2 FYEKMQ (reference sequence).

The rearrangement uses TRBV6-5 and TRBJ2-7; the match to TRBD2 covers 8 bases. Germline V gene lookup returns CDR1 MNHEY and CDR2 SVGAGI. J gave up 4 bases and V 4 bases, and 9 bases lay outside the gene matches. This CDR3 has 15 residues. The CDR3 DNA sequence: TGTGCCAGCAGTTTCTTAGCGGGGCTAAAATACGAGCAGTACTTC. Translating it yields CASSFLAGLKYEQYF.

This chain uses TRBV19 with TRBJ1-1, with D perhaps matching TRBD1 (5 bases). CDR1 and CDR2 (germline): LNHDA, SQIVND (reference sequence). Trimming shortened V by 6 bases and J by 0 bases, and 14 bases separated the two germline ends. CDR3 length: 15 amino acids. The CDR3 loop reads CASRDGTGVNTEAFF. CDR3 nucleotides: TGTGCCAGTAGGGACGGTACGGGGGTGAACACTGAAGCTTTCTTT.

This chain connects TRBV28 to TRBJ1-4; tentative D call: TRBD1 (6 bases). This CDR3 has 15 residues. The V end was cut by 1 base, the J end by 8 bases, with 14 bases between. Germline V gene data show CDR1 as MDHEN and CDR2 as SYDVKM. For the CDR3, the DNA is TGTGCCAGCAGTTTATATCGAACAGGGTACGAAAAACTGTTTTTT. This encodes CASSLYRTGYEKLFF.

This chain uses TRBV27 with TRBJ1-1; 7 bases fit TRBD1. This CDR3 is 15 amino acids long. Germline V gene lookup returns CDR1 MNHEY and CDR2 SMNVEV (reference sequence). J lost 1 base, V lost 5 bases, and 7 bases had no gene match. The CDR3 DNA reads TGTGCCAGCAGTCGGGACAGCTTAAAGAACACTGAAGCTTTCTTT. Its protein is CASSRDSLKNTEAFF.

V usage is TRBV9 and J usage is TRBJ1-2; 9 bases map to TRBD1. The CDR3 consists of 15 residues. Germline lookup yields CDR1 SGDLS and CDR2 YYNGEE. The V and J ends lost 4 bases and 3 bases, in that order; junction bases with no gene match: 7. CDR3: CASSPRDREHYGYTF. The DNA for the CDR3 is TGTGCCAGCAGCCCCCGGGACAGGGAACACTATGGCTACACCTTC.

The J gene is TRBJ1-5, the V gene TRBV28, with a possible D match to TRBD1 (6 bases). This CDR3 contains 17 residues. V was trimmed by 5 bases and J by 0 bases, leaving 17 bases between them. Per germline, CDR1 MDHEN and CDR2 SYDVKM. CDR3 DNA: TGTGCCAGCAGTCTGCAACAGGGACTATATAGCAATCAGCCCCAGCATTTT. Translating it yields CASSLQQGLYSNQPQHF.

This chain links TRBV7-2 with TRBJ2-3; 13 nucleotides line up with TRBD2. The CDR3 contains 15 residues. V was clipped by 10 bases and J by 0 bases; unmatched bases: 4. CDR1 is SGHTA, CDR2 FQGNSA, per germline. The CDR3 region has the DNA TGTGCCATCGGGACTAGCGGGATTAGCACAGATACGCAGTATTTT. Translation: CAIGTSGISTDTQYF.